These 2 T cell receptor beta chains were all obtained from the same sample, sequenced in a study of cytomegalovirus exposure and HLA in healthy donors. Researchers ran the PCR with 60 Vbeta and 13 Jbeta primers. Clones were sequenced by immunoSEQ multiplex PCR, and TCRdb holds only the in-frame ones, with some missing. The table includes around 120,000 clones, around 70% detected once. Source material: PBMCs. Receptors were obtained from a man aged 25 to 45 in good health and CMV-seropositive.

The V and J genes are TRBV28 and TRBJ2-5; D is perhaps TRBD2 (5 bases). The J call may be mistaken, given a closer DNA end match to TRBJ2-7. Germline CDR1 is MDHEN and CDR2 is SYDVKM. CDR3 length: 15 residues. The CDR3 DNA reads TGTGCCAGCAGTTTATTAGCGAGTGATTCCTACGAGCAGTACTTC. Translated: CASSLLASDSYEQYF.

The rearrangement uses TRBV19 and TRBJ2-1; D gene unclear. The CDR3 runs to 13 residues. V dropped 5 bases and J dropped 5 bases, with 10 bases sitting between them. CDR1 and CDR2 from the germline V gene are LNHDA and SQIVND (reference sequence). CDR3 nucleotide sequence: TGTGCCAGTAGTCGAGGTCAAGACAATGAGCAGTTCTTC. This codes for CASSRGQDNEQFF.